These 20 T cell receptor beta chains came from one sample sequenced in a study of shared clonotypes between healthy human individuals (TCRdb year 2020). Libraries came from the immunoSEQ multiplex PCR assay. The table was pulled from immuneACCESS by TCRdb, which kept in-frame rearrangements only. Such tables lose some clones; where checked, under half of the loss comes from unresolved V genes, and the rest has no known cause. Within this sample are 1 million to 1.3 million clones, with about four fifths of them counted one time only. The ten largest clones add up to around 0.6% of the sample. The specimen sequenced was memory CD4+ T cells from PBMCs. The cell subset or site label, read with the paper, signifies: CD45RA-negative fraction. The source is a man aged 18 to 30 in good health. Some clones in this sample may be carry-over from other donors' samples.

This clone was recorded a few times. The rearrangement joins TRBV9 to TRBJ1-2; D may be TRBD1 (6 bases). Between the trimmed V and J ends, which lost 0 bases and 3 bases, there was a span of 15 bases. The CDR3 extends over 16 amino acids. Germline V CDR1 and CDR2: SGDLS, YYNGEE. CDR3 residues: CASSVDGGRMDYGYTF. In DNA, the CDR3 is TGTGCCAGCAGCGTAGACGGGGGGCGGATGGACTATGGCTACACCTTC.

This clone came up once. The V gene is TRBV28, the J gene TRBJ1-5; D ambiguous. Germline V gene sequence: CDR1 MDHEN, CDR2 SYDVKM. Trimming pared 3 bases from V and 0 bases from J, leaving 12 bases between. The length of the CDR3 is 16 residues. The CDR3 DNA follows: TGTGCCAGCAGTTTGGCGGGAGTTAATAGCAATCAGCCCCAGCATTTT. Amino acid sequence: CASSLAGVNSNQPQHF.

The chain is built from TRBV5-8 and TRBJ2-1; TRBD2 agrees at 7 bases. The CDR3 totals 16 residues. Germline lookup yields CDR1 SGHTS and CDR2 YDEGEE. The V segment lost 9 bases and the J segment 2 bases; nucleotides outside the gene matches: 14. The CDR3 DNA sequence: TGTGCCATCGAGCTAGGAGCGGGGATTACCTACAATGAGCAGTTCTTC. Its protein product is CAIELGAGITYNEQFF.

This clone was seen a single time. The rearrangement links TRBV19 to TRBJ2-4; D may match TRBD1 or TRBD2 (6 bases each). The CDR3 consists of 15 residues. Between the trimmed V and J ends, which lost 7 bases and 1 base, there was a span of 14 bases. CDR1 and CDR2 from the germline V gene are LNHDA and SQIVND (reference sequence). The CDR3 region is CASNEGGKAKNIQYF. In nucleotides, the CDR3 is TGTGCCAGTAACGAGGGGGGAAAGGCCAAAAACATTCAGTACTTC.

This rearrangement joins TRBV4-1 to TRBJ2-2; 8 nucleotides match TRBD2. The ends lost 4 bases at V and 1 base at J; junction bases unmatched: 5. Germline CDR1 is MGHRA and CDR2 is YSYEKL. CDR3 length equals 16 residues. CDR3 sequence reads: CASSPLTSGNTGELFF. The CDR3 DNA is TGCGCCAGCAGCCCGCTAACTAGCGGGAACACCGGGGAGCTGTTTTTT.

The rearrangement links TRBV9 to TRBJ2-5; no reliable D call. Germline lookup yields CDR1 SGDLS and CDR2 YYNGEE. The CDR3 sequence is 14 residues long. The V end was cut by 0 bases, the J end by 7 bases, with 13 bases between. The CDR3 spells CASSVGRSFGTQYF. The DNA of the CDR3 is TGTGCCAGCAGCGTAGGAAGGTCCTTTGGGACCCAGTACTTC. Complete variable domain (other parts from reference TRBV9 and TRBJ2-5): DSGVTQTPKHLITATGQRVTLRCSPRSGDLSVYWYQQSLDQGLQFLIQYYNGEERAKGNILERFSAQQFPDLHSELNLSSLELGDSALYFCASSVGRSFGTQYFGPGTRLLVL.

The chain links TRBV7-2 to TRBJ1-1, with 10 nucleotides matching TRBD1. Looked up from germline, CDR1 is SGHTA and CDR2 is FQGNSA. CDR3 size: 17 residues. Trimming at V came to 6 bases and at J to 1 base, leaving 11 bases not matched to a gene. This CDR3 is CASRNNPGQGENTEAFF. CDR3 sequence (DNA): TGTGCCAGCAGAAATAACCCCGGACAGGGGGAGAACACTGAAGCTTTCTTT.

The V gene is TRBV19, the J gene TRBJ2-3; 10 bases match TRBD2. Germline V gives CDR1 LNHDA, CDR2 SQIVND (reference sequence). The CDR3 totals 15 residues. V lost 5 bases to trimming and J lost 2 bases; unmatched junction nucleotides: 4. CDR3 sequence reads: CASSVTSGITDTQYF. The CDR3 DNA reads TGTGCCAGTAGTGTCACTAGCGGGATCACAGATACGCAGTATTTT. Variable domain in full (rest from reference TRBV19 and TRBJ2-3): DGGITQSPKYLFRKEGQNVTLSCEQNLNHDAMYWYRQDPGQGLRLIYYSQIVNDFQKGDIAEGYSVSREKKESFPLTVTSAQKNPTAFYLCASSVTSGITDTQYFGPGTRLTVL.

V usage is TRBV30 and J usage is TRBJ1-6; the D gene is possibly TRBD1 (5 bases). The CDR3 extends over 13 amino acids. V lost 7 bases to trimming and J lost 4 bases, with 11 bases between them. Germline V gene sequence: CDR1 GTSNPN, CDR2 SVGIG (reference sequence). As DNA, the CDR3 is TGTGCCTTGGGACTGAGATATAATTCACCCCTCCACTTT. It specifies CALGLRYNSPLHF.

This clone occurred a few times. The V gene is TRBV19, the J gene TRBJ2-1; 15 nucleotides align to TRBD2. This CDR3 spans 19 amino acids. In germline, CDR1 is LNHDA, CDR2 SQIVND (reference sequence). V dropped 7 bases and J dropped 6; count of bases not matched to a gene: 16. The CDR3 loop reads CASTVRGLAGGWATNEQFF. In nucleotides, the CDR3 is TGTGCCAGTACCGTGAGGGGACTAGCGGGAGGTTGGGCAACCAATGAGCAGTTCTTC.

The chain joins TRBV15 to TRBJ2-6; a weak D match, TRBD2 (5 bases). Germline V lookup: CDR1 LNHNV, CDR2 YYDKDF (reference sequence). The V end lost 0 bases, the J end lost 0 bases, and 6 bases lay between the germline ends. The CDR3 sequence is 16 residues long. CDR3: CATSRDGSSGANVLTF. DNA of the CDR3: TGTGCCACCAGCAGAGATGGGAGCTCTGGGGCCAACGTCCTGACTTTC. Based on the CDR3 plus reference TRBV15 and TRBJ2-6, the full variable domain is DAMVIQNPRYQVTQFGKPVTLSCSQTLNHNVMYWYQQKSSQAPKLLFHYYDKDFNNEADTPDNFQSRRPNTSFCFLDIRSPGLGDTAMYLCATSRDGSSGANVLTFGAGSRLTVL.

The rearrangement links TRBV5-6 to TRBJ2-7; unclear D gene. Trimming shortened V by 2 bases and J by 0 bases, and 9 bases separated the two germline ends. The CDR3 consists of 14 residues. Germline values: CDR1 SGHDT, CDR2 YYEEEE. CDR3 bases: TGTGCCAGCAGCTTTCGGGCGAGCTCCTACGAGCAGTACTTC. Amino acid sequence: CASSFRASSYEQYF.

CDR3 sequence (DNA): TGTGCCAGCAGTGACAGGCCGGGCGGGGAGCTGTTTTTT. Protein: CASSDRPGGELFF. This rearrangement joins TRBV2 to TRBJ2-2; D call uncertain. This CDR3 contains 13 residues. The germline gives CDR1 SNHLY, CDR2 FYNNEI. With 3 bases removed from V and 7 bases from J, the gap between germline ends came to 9 bases. The whole variable domain, remainder taken from reference TRBV2 and TRBJ2-2, is EPEVTQTPSHQVTQMGQEVILRCVPISNHLYFYWYRQILGQKVEFLVSFYNNEISEKSEIFDDQFSVERPDGSNFTLKIRSTKLEDSAMYFCASSDRPGGELFFGEGSRLTVL.

The chain joins TRBV7-6 to TRBJ2-1; TRBD1 aligns across 8 bases. The CDR3 runs 14 residues. Losses at the gene ends were 1 base for V and 6 bases for J; bases not matched to a gene: 2. Germline V lookup: CDR1 SGHVS, CDR2 FNYEAQ. The CDR3: CASSLVDRGNEQFF. The CDR3 bases are TGTGCCAGCAGCTTAGTCGACAGGGGCAATGAGCAGTTCTTC.

The V gene is TRBV15, the J gene TRBJ2-3, with D uncertain. Trimming stripped 0 bases from V and 5 bases from J, with 3 bases between. This CDR3 has 12 residues. The V gene's germline CDR1 is LNHNV and CDR2 YYDKDF (reference sequence). The CDR3 coding sequence is TGTGCCACCAGCAGAGATTTAGATACGCAGTATTTT. Residues: CATSRDLDTQYF.

The chain is built from TRBV19 and TRBJ2-5; 9 bases map to TRBD2. With 3 bases clipped from V and 5 bases from J, the junction kept 4 bases outside the gene matches. From germline, CDR1 is LNHDA and CDR2 SQIVND (reference sequence). The CDR3 spans 14 residues. The DNA for the CDR3 is TGTGCCAGTAGTATGGTAGCGGGAGTTGAGACCCAGTACTTC. It translates to CASSMVAGVETQYF.

The chain uses TRBV15 and TRBJ2-7; 8 bases are a match to TRBD1. Germline CDR1 reads LNHNV; CDR2 reads YYDKDF (reference sequence). After removal of 3 bases from V and 0 bases from J, the junction contained 10 bases not matched to a gene. The CDR3 length is 17 residues. The CDR3 region is CATSRDGDRTSSYEQYF. CDR3 DNA: TGTGCCACCAGCAGGGATGGGGACAGGACGAGCTCCTACGAGCAGTACTTC.

This clone was seen more than once but under ten times. The chain joins TRBV2 to TRBJ2-2, with D possibly matching TRBD1 (5 bases). Looked up from germline, CDR1 is SNHLY and CDR2 is FYNNEI. With 5 bases removed from V and 5 bases from J, the gap between germline ends came to 15 bases. This CDR3 is 15 amino acids long. The CDR3 here is CASSSATQGTGELFF. The DNA of the CDR3 is TGTGCCAGCAGTTCCGCCACCCAGGGTACCGGGGAGCTGTTTTTT.

On this clone: Other nucleotide sequences from this sample produce the same CDR3. The rearrangement uses TRBV28 and TRBJ1-2, with D unclear. The V gene's germline CDR1 is MDHEN and CDR2 SYDVKM. The length of the CDR3 is 11 residues. V lost 6 bases and J 2 bases, leaving 4 bases between the germline ends. CDR3 coding DNA: TGTGCCAGCAGGGTCAACTATGGCTACACCTTC. Translated: CASRVNYGYTF.

This clone appeared a few times. This chain uses TRBV28 with TRBJ2-7, with D tentatively TRBD1 (6 bases). This CDR3 is 13 amino acids long. V was clipped by 7 bases and J by 1 base, with 11 bases between them. CDR1 and CDR2 (germline): MDHEN, SYDVKM. DNA of the CDR3: TGTGCCAGCAACCCCGGACAGTCCTACGAGCAGTACTTC. This sequence encodes CASNPGQSYEQYF. Drawing the rest from reference TRBV28 and TRBJ2-7, the complete variable domain is DVKVTQSSRYLVKRTGEKVFLECVQDMDHENMFWYRQDPGLGLRLIYFSYDVKMKEKGDIPEGYSVSREKKERFSLILESASTNQTSMYLCASNPGQSYEQYFGPGTRLTVT.